Listed below are T cell receptor beta chains from one sample, sequenced in a study of T cell responses to AZD1222 COVID-19 vaccine. TCRdb's copy holds only in-frame clones and misses some; the assay was immunoSEQ multiplex PCR. This sample yields about 140,000 clones, of which more than 85% are seen a single time; 1% to 1.5% belongs to the top ten. The sample in question was peripheral blood, obtained 28 days after the second AZD1222 dose. These receptors all stem from an adult who received the AZD1222 COVID-19 vaccine. The CDR3 runs from the conserved cysteine through the conserved F or W. Fields, in order: D gene, J gene, V gene, clone size, CDR3 protein, CDR3 DNA. The D gene is left open where the match is weak. Size values are once, few and many counts, or a class for expanded clones, and some rows have none.

NA | TRBJ2-7 | TRBV24-1 | NA | CATSDLRDGYSEQYF | TGTGCCACCAGTGATTTACGCGACGGCTACAGCGAGCAGTACTTC
TRBD2 | TRBJ2-5 | TRBV10-1 | NA | CASREGLMTSGRPTLTQYF | TGCGCCAGCAGAGAGGGGTTAATGACTAGCGGGAGGCCTACATTGACCCAGTACTTC
NA | TRBJ1-5 | TRBV6-1 | NA | CASSERWGGYQPQHF | TGTGCCAGCAGTGAACGGTGGGGGGGTTATCAGCCCCAGCATTTT
NA | TRBJ2-2 | TRBV9 | once | CASSTYRAYTGELFF | TGTGCCAGCAGCACCTACAGGGCGTACACCGGGGAGCTGTTTTTT
NA | TRBJ2-7 | TRBV6-2/TRBV6-3 | NA | CASSYFFEGMGEQYF | TGTGCCAGCAGTTATTTTTTTGAGGGTATGGGCGAGCAGTACTTC
TRBD2 | TRBJ2-2 | TRBV7-2 | few | CASSLFSGGRTGELFF | TGTGCCAGCAGCTTATTCTCGGGGGGACGCACCGGGGAGCTGTTTTTT
NA | TRBJ1-3 | TRBV9 | NA | CASSVDDPGNTIYF | TGTGCCAGCAGCGTAGATGACCCTGGAAACACCATATATTTT
NA | TRBJ1-4 | TRBV1 | NA | CTSSQEVGTGAGNEKLFF | NA
NA | TRBJ1-2 | TRBV3-1/TRBV3-2 | NA | CASSQDPAYYTF | TGTGCCAGCAGCCAAGATCCAGCCTACTACACCTTC
NA | TRBJ2-2 | TRBV7-2 | few | CASRIGRNTGELFF | TGTGCCAGCAGGATCGGGAGGAACACCGGGGAGCTGTTTTTT
NA | TRBJ1-3 | TRBV6-2/TRBV6-3 | NA | CASSWDARSGNTIYF | TGTGCCAGCAGTTGGGACGCGCGCTCTGGAAACACCATATATTTT
NA | TRBJ2-2 | TRBV5-1 | NA | CASSLDGELFF | TGCGCCAGCAGCTTGGACGGGGAGCTGTTTTTT
NA | TRBJ2-7 | TRBV4-1 | NA | CASSHPGRDTYYEQYF | TGCGCCAGCAGCCACCCAGGAAGGGACACCTACTACGAGCAGTACTTC
NA | TRBJ1-1 | TRBV7-9 | NA | CASSPGTRNTEAFF | TGTGCCAGCAGCCCTGGGACTCGGAACACTGAAGCTTTCTTT
NA | TRBJ1-1 | TRBV15 | NA | CATSRVNRDVTEAFF | TGTGCCACCAGCAGAGTTAACAGGGATGTCACTGAAGCTTTCTTT
NA | TRBJ2-7 | TRBV19 | NA | CASRPRTLAYEQYF | TGTGCCAGTAGACCTCGGACACTCGCCTACGAGCAGTACTTC
NA | TRBJ1-4 | TRBV3-1/TRBV3-2 | NA | CASSQLGEKLFF | TGTGCCAGCAGCCAGTTAGGGGAAAAACTGTTTTTT
NA | TRBJ1-2 | TRBV28 | NA | CASSSSRDTENYGYTF | TGTGCCAGCAGCTCCTCCCGGGACACAGAGAACTATGGCTACACCTTC
NA | TRBJ2-7 | TRBV3-1/TRBV3-2 | few | CASSQGLGARQNRKEF | TGTGCCAGCAGCCAAGGTTTAGGAGCCCGACAAAACAGAAAGGAATTC
NA | TRBJ2-1 | TRBV1 | NA | CTSSHRASGGSSYNEQFF | TGCACCAGCAGCCATCGGGCTAGCGGGGGTAGCTCCTACAATGAGCAGTTCTTC
NA | TRBJ1-2 | TRBV5-5 | NA | CASSLTPNNYGYTF | TGTGCCAGCAGCTTGACCCCTAATAACTATGGCTACACCTTC
NA | TRBJ1-2 | TRBV11-3 | once | CASFAGPGYGYTF | TGTGCCAGCTTCGCAGGCCCTGGCTATGGCTACACCTTC
NA | TRBJ1-1 | TRBV7-4 | NA | CASTRPNTEAFF | TGTGCCAGCACCCGACCGAACACTGAAGCTTTCTTT
NA | TRBJ1-1 | TRBV12-3/TRBV12-4 | NA | CASSLEGNTEAFF | TGTGCCAGCAGTTTAGAGGGGAACACTGAAGCTTTCTTT
TRBD2 | TRBJ2-3 | TRBV5-4 | NA | CATPGREGDTDTQYF | TGTGCCACCCCCGGTCGGGAGGGGGACACAGATACGCAGTATTTT
NA | TRBJ2-5 | TRBV4-2 | NA | CASSQGGNYQETQYF | TGTGCCAGCAGCCAAGGGGGTAACTACCAAGAGACCCAGTACTTC
NA | TRBJ1-1 | TRBV4-1 | once | CASQGPWRNTEAFF | TGCGCCAGCCAAGGACCCTGGAGGAACACTGAAGCTTTCTTT
NA | TRBJ1-2 | TRBV7-9 | once | CASSLGTRGYTF | TGTGCCAGCAGCTTAGGGACTCGTGGCTACACCTTC
NA | TRBJ1-6 | TRBV5-1 | few | CASSLSHLDVQNSPLHF | TGCGCCAGCAGCTTGTCTCACCTGGACGTTCAAAATTCACCCCTCCACTTT
TRBD2 | TRBJ2-1 | TRBV10-3 | few | CAISESVGREDGNEQFF | TGTGCCATCAGTGAGTCAGTGGGGAGGGAAGACGGCAATGAGCAGTTCTTC
TRBD2 | TRBJ2-3 | TRBV2 | NA | CASRRLAGSTDTQYF | TGTGCCAGCAGAAGACTAGCGGGGAGCACAGATACGCAGTATTTT
NA | TRBJ2-7 | TRBV27 | NA | CASSVTPGGDYEQYF | TGTGCCAGCAGTGTAACCCCTGGGGGCGACTACGAGCAGTACTTC
NA | TRBJ2-5 | TRBV28 | NA | CATVSGGREETQYF | TGTGCCACCGTGTCTGGGGGGCGCGAAGAGACCCAGTACTTC
NA | TRBJ2-7 | TRBV18 | NA | CASSPSGSSYEQYF | TGTGCCAGCTCACCATCCGGATCCTCCTACGAGCAGTACTTC
NA | TRBJ1-3 | TRBV28 | NA | CASTPLGAGNTIYF | TGTGCCAGCACCCCTTTGGGCGCTGGAAACACCATATATTTT
NA | TRBJ2-4 | TRBV19 | NA | CASSIEGTKNIQYF | TGTGCCAGTAGTATAGAAGGGACAAAAAACATTCAGTACTTC
NA | TRBJ1-2 | TRBV7-2 | few | CASSLAQGLGGYTF | TGTGCCAGCAGCTTAGCCCAGGGGTTGGGAGGCTACACCTTC
TRBD1 | TRBJ1-3 | TRBV7-9 | NA | CALRQGANGNTIYF | TGTGCCTTAAGACAGGGGGCAAATGGAAACACCATATATTTT
NA | TRBJ1-1 | TRBV7-8 | NA | CASSWGHRSNTEAFF | TGTGCCAGCAGCTGGGGACACCGCTCGAACACTGAAGCTTTCTTT
TRBD1 | TRBJ1-2 | TRBV7-9 | once | CASSLGQNNYGYTF | TGTGCCAGCAGCTTGGGACAGAATAACTATGGCTACACCTTC
NA | TRBJ1-2 | TRBV14 | NA | CASSQDPVRRYGYTF | TGTGCCAGCAGCCAAGACCCCGTCAGGCGCTATGGCTACACCTTC
NA | TRBJ2-3 | TRBV12-1 | NA | CASSHIAGCTDTQYF | TGTGCCAGCAGCCATATAGCGGGTTGTACAGATACGCAGTATTTT
TRBD1 | TRBJ1-2 | TRBV7-9 | NA | CASSFKGGQGSYGYTF | TGTGCCAGCAGCTTCAAGGGGGGACAGGGGAGCTATGGCTACACCTTC
NA | TRBJ2-7 | TRBV7-2 | NA | CASSSRGAYEQYF | TGTGCCAGCAGCTCGCGCGGGGCCTACGAGCAGTACTTC
TRBD2 | TRBJ2-2 | TRBV9 | NA | CASSVAGSGSANTGELFF | TGTGCCAGCAGCGTAGCAGGTAGCGGGAGCGCGAACACCGGGGAGCTGTTTTTT
TRBD1 | TRBJ2-7 | TRBV27 | NA | CASSSRRDRGSYEQYF | TGTGCCAGCAGTTCACGAAGGGACAGGGGATCCTACGAGCAGTACTTC
NA | TRBJ2-7 | TRBV6-5 | few | CASRLSLGAEEQYF | TGTGCCAGCAGGCTAAGTTTGGGGGCTGAGGAGCAGTACTTC
TRBD2 | TRBJ2-7 | TRBV3-1/TRBV3-2 | few | CASSQDPAGGSYEQYF | TGTGCCAGCAGCCAAGATCCGGCGGGGGGCTCCTACGAGCAGTACTTC
TRBD2 | TRBJ2-7 | TRBV5-1 | once | CASSLMTSGYEQYF | TGCGCCAGCAGCTTGATGACTAGCGGATACGAGCAGTACTTC
NA | TRBJ2-5 | TRBV5-1 | NA | CASSLTGQGGDGQETQYF | TGCGCCAGCAGTTTGACAGGACAGGGAGGGGATGGCCAAGAGACCCAGTACTTC
NA | TRBJ1-5 | TRBV10-1 | NA | CAGLPRNQPQHF | TGCGCCGGATTGCCGCGGAACCAGCCCCAGCATTTT
TRBD1 | TRBJ1-2 | TRBV6-4 | NA | CASSTQGDANYGYTF | TGTGCCAGCAGTACCCAGGGGGATGCTAACTATGGCTACACCTTC
NA | TRBJ2-6 | TRBV5-1 | NA | CASCPRRGLNSGANVLTF | TGCGCCAGCTGCCCCCGCAGGGGACTAAACTCTGGGGCCAACGTCCTGACTTTC
TRBD2 | TRBJ2-1 | TRBV5-1 | NA | CASSLIAGGTYNEQFF | TGCGCCAGCAGCTTGATAGCGGGAGGAACCTACAATGAGCAGTTCTTC
NA | TRBJ1-2 | TRBV6-5 | NA | CASRAGRGYGYTF | TGTGCCAGCAGGGCCGGCAGGGGCTATGGCTACACCTTC
TRBD2 | TRBJ2-1 | TRBV6-5 | NA | CASSSGTSGGQQQFF | TGTGCCAGCAGTTCTGGGACTAGCGGGGGTCAGCAGCAGTTCTTC
NA | TRBJ1-1 | TRBV25-1 | NA | CASSERAAQWSEAFF | TGTGCCAGCAGTGAAAGAGCGGCCCAGTGGTCTGAAGCTTTCTTT
NA | TRBJ2-3 | TRBV2 | NA | CASSAFADTQYF | TGTGCCAGCAGTGCTTTCGCGGATACGCAGTATTTT
NA | TRBJ1-1 | TRBV9 | NA | CASSEGWNTEAFF | TGTGCCAGCAGCGAGGGCTGGAACACTGAAGCTTTCTTT
NA | TRBJ2-5 | TRBV7-2 | NA | CASSSSETQYF | TGTGCCAGCAGTAGTTCAGAGACCCAGTACTTC